This T cell receptor (beta chain) appears in the sequencing data of a study of cytomegalovirus exposure and HLA in healthy donors. Losses at the gene ends were 6 bases for V and 2 bases for J; bases not matched to a gene: 9. The CDR3 has 15 amino acids. The germline V gene has CDR1 SEHNR and CDR2 FQNEAQ (reference sequence). Regarding the study as a whole: V- and J-gene trimming of TCR beta was linked (in a later analysis) to a missense DCLRE1C variant. Later analysis suggested links between common viral pathogens and several top significant clusters.

It was with 60 Vbeta and 13 Jbeta primers that the PCR ran. Only in-frame clones appear in the TCRdb table, and some are missing; sequencing was by immunoSEQ multiplex PCR. The sample has approximately 110,000 clones, 15% seen once; the top ten hold roughly 0.8%. This clone has just a few counts. What it binds is not known. Sequencing used PBMCs. The chain recombines TRBV7-9 with TRBJ2-7; 8 bases map to TRBD1. The sequence came from a female donor in good health and CMV-seronegative. The CDR3 nucleotides are TGTGCCAGCAGACCCGGACAGGGCGTGACCTACGAGCAGTACTTC. Its translation: CASRPGQGVTYEQYF.